This TCR beta chain was captured by sequencing in a study of Ad26.COV2.S vaccination and SARS-CoV-2 variants. Trimming cost V 6 bases and J 1 base, with 16 bases left between them. CDR1 and CDR2 (germline): SQVTM, ANQGSEA. The CDR3 has 15 amino acids. Profiling relied on immunoSEQ multiplex PCR, and the TCRdb table lists in-frame clones only, not all of them. The sample includes some 450,000 clones, roughly 87% seen only once; the top ten take around 4.5%. Treatment: 19 received Ad26.COV2.S at low or high dose, single or two shots; 5 received placebo; per-sample allocation not given. Day 63 after the first injection of vaccine or placebo was the sampling time. Boston supplied an adult donor aged 18-55 years. Vaccination used an Ad26 vector expressing Wuhan-strain SARS-CoV-2 spike. The count of this clone is one.

This TCR came from a person between 18 and 65 years old who received the Ad26.COV2.S COVID-19 vaccine or a placebo. The sequenced sample was peripheral blood, obtained in a trial of Ad26.COV2.S vaccine versus placebo. This chain links TRBV29-1 with TRBJ2-1; tentative D call: TRBD2 (6 bases). In nucleotides, the CDR3 is TGCAGCGTGGTGTTAGCGGAAGAGTCCTACAATGAGCAGTTCTTC. Its protein product is CSVVLAEESYNEQFF.